This T cell receptor beta chain was documented in a study of blood T cell repertoires in COVID-19. Repertoires were generated with immunoSEQ multiplex PCR, while TCRdb's copy carries only in-frame clones and drops some. Of about 250,000 clones in the sample, more than 70% were seen once. V lost 3 bases and J lost 2, with 8 bases in between. The CDR3 is made up of 13 amino acids. CDR1 is LGHDT, CDR2 YNNKEL, per germline (reference sequence). The source material was peripheral blood. This chain links TRBV3-1 (or the pseudogene TRBV3-2) with TRBJ2-7, with a weak D call TRBD1 (6 bases). The receptor's source is an elderly man with acute or convalescent COVID-19. The CDR3 DNA is TGTGCCAGCAGCCAGGGACAAACCTACGAGCAGTACTTC. Amino acids: CASSQGQTYEQYF.